This TCR beta chain was sequenced in a study of T-cell memory formation after mild COVID-19. In the study overall: There were largely donor-specific TCR clusters. Notes on the study in general: Mostly located in CM and EM were contracting CD4+ clones, with contracting CD8+ clones located in EMRA. Confirmation of SARS-CoV-2 specificity was lacking for second-wave clones peaking day 37.

TCRdb redid the calling of the 5' RACE reads with MiXCR, one entry per CDR3 protein. Here the sample spans around 390,000 distinct CDR3 sequences, about 17% being singletons. Turning to this clonotype: Its antigen is as yet unknown.

This CDR3 contains 11 residues. Germline CDR1 reads SGHAT; CDR2 reads FQNNGV. With 5 bases removed from V and 9 bases from J, the gap between germline ends came to 10 bases. This TCR was sampled from a man younger than 35 who had mild COVID-19 (a few samples of this study predate the infection). Cell type and time point are not known. The rearrangement uses TRBV11-2 and TRBJ2-5; D gene uncertain. Sequencing used PBMCs or a T cell subset sorted from them (not recorded which). The chain's CDR3 is CASSRSGPQYF. The CDR3, as DNA: TGTGCCAGCAGCCGGTCGGGCCCCCAGTACTTC.